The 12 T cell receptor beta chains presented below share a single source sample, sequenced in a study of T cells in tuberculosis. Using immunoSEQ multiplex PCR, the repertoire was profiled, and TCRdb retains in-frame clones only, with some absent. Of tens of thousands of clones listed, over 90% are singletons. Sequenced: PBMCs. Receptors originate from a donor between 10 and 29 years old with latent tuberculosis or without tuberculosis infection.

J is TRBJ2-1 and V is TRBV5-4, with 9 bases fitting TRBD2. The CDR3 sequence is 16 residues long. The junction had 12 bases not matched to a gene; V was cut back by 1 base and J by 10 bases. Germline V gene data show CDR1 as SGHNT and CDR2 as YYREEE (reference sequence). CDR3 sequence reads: CASSLRAGGSVSEQFF. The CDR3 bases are TGTGCCAGCAGCTTGCGAGCGGGAGGATCTGTAAGCGAGCAGTTCTTC.

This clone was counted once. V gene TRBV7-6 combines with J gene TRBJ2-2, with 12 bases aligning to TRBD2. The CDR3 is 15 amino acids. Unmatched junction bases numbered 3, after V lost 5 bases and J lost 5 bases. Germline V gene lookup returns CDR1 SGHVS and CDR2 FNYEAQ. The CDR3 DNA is TGTGCCAGCAGCGGCGGGACTAGCGGGACCGGGGAGCTGTTTTTT. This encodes CASSGGTSGTGELFF.

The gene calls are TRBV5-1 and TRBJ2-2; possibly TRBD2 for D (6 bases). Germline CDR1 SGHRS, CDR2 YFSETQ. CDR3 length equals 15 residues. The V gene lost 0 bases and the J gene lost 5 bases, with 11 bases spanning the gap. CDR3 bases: TGCGCCAGCAGCTTGGCAGCGGAGGGGACCGGGGAGCTGTTTTTT. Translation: CASSLAAEGTGELFF. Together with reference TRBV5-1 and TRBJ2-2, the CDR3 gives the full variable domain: KAGVTQTPRYLIKTRGQQVTLSCSPISGHRSVSWYQQTPGQGLQFLFEYFSETQRNKGNFPGRFSGRQFSNSRSEMNVSTLELGDSALYLCASSLAAEGTGELFFGEGSRLTVL.

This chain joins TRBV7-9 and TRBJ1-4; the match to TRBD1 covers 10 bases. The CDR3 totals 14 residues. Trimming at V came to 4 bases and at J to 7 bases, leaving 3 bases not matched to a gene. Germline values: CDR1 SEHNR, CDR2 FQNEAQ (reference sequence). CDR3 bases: TGTGCCAGCAGCTACGGGACAGGGGCTGAAAAACTGTTTTTT. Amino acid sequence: CASSYGTGAEKLFF. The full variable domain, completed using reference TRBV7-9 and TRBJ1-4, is DTGVSQNPRHKITKRGQNVTFRCDPISEHNRLYWYRQTLGQGPEFLTYFQNEAQLEKSRLLSDRFSAERPKGSFSTLEIQRTEQGDSAMYLCASSYGTGAEKLFFGSGTQLSVL.

DNA of the CDR3: TGCGCCAGCAACCCGACAGGGAGATACTACGAGCAGTACTTC. Protein product: CASNPTGRYYEQYF. The rearrangement links TRBV5-1 to TRBJ2-7, with 7 bases lining up with TRBD1. The trim removed 6 bases at V and 3 bases at J, leaving 9 bases unmatched. CDR3 length: 14 residues. Germline V gives CDR1 SGHRS, CDR2 YFSETQ.

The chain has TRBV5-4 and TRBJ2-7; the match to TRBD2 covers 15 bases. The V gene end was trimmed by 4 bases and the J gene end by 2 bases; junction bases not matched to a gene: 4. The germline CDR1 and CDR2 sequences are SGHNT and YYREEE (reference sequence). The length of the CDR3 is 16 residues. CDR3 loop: CASSPRTSGGAYEQYF. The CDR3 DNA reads TGTGCCAGCAGCCCCCGGACTAGCGGGGGGGCCTACGAGCAGTACTTC.

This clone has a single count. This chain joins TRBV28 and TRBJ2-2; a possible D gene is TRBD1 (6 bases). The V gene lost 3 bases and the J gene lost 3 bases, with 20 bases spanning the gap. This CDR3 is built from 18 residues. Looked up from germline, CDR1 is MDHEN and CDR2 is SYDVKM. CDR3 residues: CASSFRGRGLRDTGELFF. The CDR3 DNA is TGTGCCAGCAGTTTTCGGGGCAGGGGCCTTCGGGACACCGGGGAGCTGTTTTTT.

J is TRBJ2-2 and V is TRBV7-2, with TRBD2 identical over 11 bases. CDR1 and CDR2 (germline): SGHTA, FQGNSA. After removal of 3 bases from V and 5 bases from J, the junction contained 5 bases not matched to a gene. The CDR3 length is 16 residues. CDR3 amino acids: CASSFRTSGRTGELFF. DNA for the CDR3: TGTGCCAGCAGCTTTAGGACTAGCGGGCGTACCGGGGAGCTGTTTTTT.

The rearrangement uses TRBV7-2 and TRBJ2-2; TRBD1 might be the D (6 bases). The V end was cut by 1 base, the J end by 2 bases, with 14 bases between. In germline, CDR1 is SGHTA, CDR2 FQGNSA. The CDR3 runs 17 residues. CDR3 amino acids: CASSLGTASLNTGELFF. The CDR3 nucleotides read TGTGCCAGCAGCTTAGGGACAGCGTCTTTAAACACCGGGGAGCTGTTTTTT.

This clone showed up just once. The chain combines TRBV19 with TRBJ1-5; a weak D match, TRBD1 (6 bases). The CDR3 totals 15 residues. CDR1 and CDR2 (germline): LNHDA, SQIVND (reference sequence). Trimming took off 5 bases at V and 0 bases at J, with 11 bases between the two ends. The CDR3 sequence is CASSWTVFSNQPQHF. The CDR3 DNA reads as TGTGCCAGTAGTTGGACAGTCTTTAGCAATCAGCCCCAGCATTTT. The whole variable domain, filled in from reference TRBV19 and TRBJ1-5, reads DGGITQSPKYLFRKEGQNVTLSCEQNLNHDAMYWYRQDPGQGLRLIYYSQIVNDFQKGDIAEGYSVSREKKESFPLTVTSAQKNPTAFYLCASSWTVFSNQPQHFGDGTRLSIL.

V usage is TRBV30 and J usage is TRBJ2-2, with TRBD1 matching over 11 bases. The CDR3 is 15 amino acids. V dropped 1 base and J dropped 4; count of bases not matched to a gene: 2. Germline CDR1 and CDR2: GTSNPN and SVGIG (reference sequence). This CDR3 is CAWSAGTGGTGELFF. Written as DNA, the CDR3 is TGTGCCTGGAGTGCCGGGACAGGGGGCACCGGGGAGCTGTTTTTT.

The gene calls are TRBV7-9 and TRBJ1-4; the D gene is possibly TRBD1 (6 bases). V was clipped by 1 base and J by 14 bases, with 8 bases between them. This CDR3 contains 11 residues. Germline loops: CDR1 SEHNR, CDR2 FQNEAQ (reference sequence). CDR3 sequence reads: CASSLGQGLFF. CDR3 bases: TGTGCCAGCAGCTTAGGCCAGGGGCTGTTTTTT.